The rows below give T cell receptor beta chains drawn from one sample of a study of identical twins. TCRdb used MiXCR to reprocess the 5' RACE reads, holding one entry per CDR3 protein. The sample holds about 690,000 distinct CDR3 sequences, roughly 6% seen once. Sequences were obtained from naive T cells sorted from blood. These receptors were taken from a man in his late teens or twenties in good health. Both conserved end residues are part of each CDR3. A D gene is named only where the DNA matches it firmly. Rows give clone size only sometimes, using once, few, many, or a class for an expanded clone.

d_call	v_call	cdr3_length	clone_size	j_call	cdr3_nt	cdr3_aa
.	TRBV28	13	.	TRBJ2-7	TGTGCCAGCAGTATCCGGGTATCCTACGAGCAGTACTTC	CASSIRVSYEQYF
.	TRBV7-6	13	few	TRBJ2-3	TGTGCCAGCAGCCTGGGGTTTACAGATACGCAGTATTTT	CASSLGFTDTQYF
.	TRBV7-7	16	few	TRBJ2-2	.	CASSLVGPGGAGELFF
.	TRBV6-1	15	many	TRBJ2-4	TGTGCCAGCAGCTCCCCCAGTTTAGCCAAAAACATTCAGTACTTC	CASSSPSLAKNIQYF
.	TRBV4-2	14	few	TRBJ2-2	TGTGCCAGCAGCCAACTAGCAGTCACCGGGGAGCTGTTTTTT	CASSQLAVTGELFF
.	TRBV3-1	14	many	TRBJ1-2	TGTGCCAGCAGCCAAGGCAGGGATAACTATGGCTACACCTTC	CASSQGRDNYGYTF
.	TRBV4-3	16	many	TRBJ1-5	TGCGCCAGCAGCCAAGAGGCGGGGATAAGCAATCAGCCCCAGCATTTT	CASSQEAGISNQPQHF
.	TRBV20-1	11	many	TRBJ1-1	TGCAGTGCTAGCCACGACAGGGAAGCTTTCTTT	CSASHDREAFF
TRBD1	TRBV7-9	15	many	TRBJ2-1	TGTGCCAGCAGCCTCGGACAGGGGGCTGAGGATGAGCAGTTCTTC	CASSLGQGAEDEQFF
TRBD1	TRBV20-1	17	.	TRBJ2-2	TGCAGTGCTAGCGGACCTCCGGGACAGGGGGCCACCGGGGAGCTGTTTTTT	CSASGPPGQGATGELFF
TRBD2	TRBV3-1	15	many	TRBJ2-3	TGTGCCAGCAGCCAAGATGAGCGGGAGGCAGATACGCAGTATTTT	CASSQDEREADTQYF